What follows is one T cell receptor (beta chain) and its context. No cognate antigen has been identified for it. No quality values exist for individual bases; no much larger clone is one base distant. This entry is derived from a study of T cell responses to AZD1222 COVID-19 vaccine (dated by TCRdb to about 2021). As for the study more broadly: A total of 230 to 250 trial participants underwent TCR sequencing, of whom nearly 210 received two doses of AZD1222 and about 25 received two doses of the MenACWY control vaccine. Trial participants were enrolled by age into subgroups of 18-55, 56-69 and 70-plus years, and around 150, 28 and 57 TCR-sequenced participants, respectively, were included in these subgroups. Results the study describes overall, beyond this receptor: Because no samples from the day 14 peak response were available, repertoires could be characterized only after the peak T cell response. Participants were mostly white British, with more females than males. The authors suggested clonal diversity may have been underestimated. Vaccine-associated CD4 TCRs spanned the whole spike protein, with dominant responses in regions 160-218 and 743-854. Reportedly, close to half of the unique spike-specific TCRs recognized epitopes lying outside the regions that are mutated in the B.1.351 and B.1.1.7 variants. Conclusions about previously exposed vaccinees were limited because only five to seven AZD1222 recipients were SARS-CoV-2 seropositive at baseline. In the small 56-69-year group, the increase in depth fell short of significance, most likely because of low power. After two AZD1222 doses, spike-specific TCR breadth and depth were significantly higher than at day 0 and than in MenACWY recipients.

The CDR3 regions of human TCRbeta chains were analyzed by immunosequencing. As for the authors' bioinformatics: TCRs in the repertoires were matched against a reference library of SARS-CoV-2-specific TCRs that had been generated with the MIRA antigen-specificity platform. Breadth meant the fraction of unique TCRs that were SARS-CoV-2-associated, whereas depth meant the fraction of total T cells that were SARS-CoV-2-associated. Using the MIRA data, each spike-specific TCR was mapped to the spike region that the TCR reacts to and placed in a CD4 or CD8 class. Log10-transformed breadth and depth values were compared by one-way ANOVA with Sidak's multiple comparisons tests. Sourced from immuneACCESS, this table was stored by TCRdb with only in-frame sequences that have V and J called. A share of the clones is absent; for the studies checked, an unresolved V gene accounts for under half, and the remainder has no known explanation. D and trimming come from the DNA, and the V and J calls and clone size come from that table. Recorded for this sample are 200,000 to 250,000 clones; roughly 94% of them occurred a single time. The ten largest account for approximately 1.7% of the sample.

The label giving this sample's time point can be read as: about 28 days (+/-7) after the second vaccine dose. The meaning of the sample's treatment or condition label: meningococcal conjugate vaccine given as trial control. Vaccinee samples came from UK trials COV001 and COV002, including a single-blind randomized controlled phase 2/3 trial of AZD1222 (ChAdOx1 nCoV-19) in healthy adults. For TCRbeta chain sequencing, PBMC samples were collected from trial participants at day 0 and at day 28 after the second dose. The germline V gene (reference sequence) gives CDR1 as MNHEY and CDR2 as SMNVEV. The V end gives up 6 bases and the J end 3 bases, leaving 5 bases in the junction not matched to a gene. Its CDR3 holds 15 amino acids, cysteine through phenylalanine. Of all the DNA, just the CDR3 is kept, 45 bases in frame from base 1.

Material: peripheral blood, obtained 28 days after the second dose of the MenACWY control vaccine. This receptor was obtained from an adult who received the MenACWY meningococcal vaccine as a control. The sequence joins TRBV27 to TRBJ2-2, and 9 bases in between align with TRBD1. CDR3 sequence: CASRSGQGDTGELFF. At the DNA level, the sequence is TGTGCCAGCAGGTCGGGACAGGGAGACACCGGGGAGCTGTTTTTT.